This is a list of T cell receptor beta chains from one sample in a study of cytomegalovirus exposure and HLA in healthy donors. Assay: immunoSEQ multiplex PCR; the TCRdb copy retains only in-frame clones and omits some. This sample has some 160,000 clones, with 70% to 80% found just once. The sequenced sample consisted of PBMCs. These receptors all come from a middle-aged woman in good health and CMV-seronegative. Both conserved end residues are part of each CDR3. Fields, in order: clone size, D gene, J gene, V gene, CDR3 length, CDR3 protein, CDR3 DNA. A D gene is named only where the DNA matches it firmly. A row's size may be missing; if present it is once, few, many or a size class.

abundance: NA; d_gene: NA; j_gene: TRBJ1-5; v_gene: TRBV6-1; len: 11; CDR3aa: CASSQWGAQHF; CDR3nt: TGTGCCAGCAGTCAATGGGGGGCCCAGCATTTT
abundance: NA; d_gene: NA; j_gene: TRBJ1-6; v_gene: TRBV30; len: 16; CDR3aa: CAWSVPGGRNNSPLHF; CDR3nt: TGTGCCTGGAGTGTCCCCGGGGGGCGGAATAATTCACCCCTCCACTTT
abundance: once; d_gene: NA; j_gene: TRBJ2-7; v_gene: TRBV11-3; len: 14; CDR3aa: CASSSQGAVHEQYF; CDR3nt: TGTGCCAGCAGCTCCCAAGGGGCCGTGCACGAGCAGTACTTC
abundance: few; d_gene: TRBD1; j_gene: TRBJ1-1; v_gene: TRBV7-6; len: 12; CDR3aa: CASSPPGQGAFF; CDR3nt: TGTGCCAGCAGCCCACCGGGACAGGGAGCTTTCTTT
abundance: few; d_gene: NA; j_gene: TRBJ2-3; v_gene: TRBV27; len: 15; CDR3aa: CASSYTRPTTDTQYF; CDR3nt: TGTGCCAGCAGTTATACCAGGCCGACCACAGATACGCAGTATTTT
abundance: NA; d_gene: TRBD1; j_gene: TRBJ1-3; v_gene: TRBV18; len: 18; CDR3aa: CASSNMILTGKAGNTIYF; CDR3nt: TGTGCCAGCTCCAATATGATTCTGACAGGGAAAGCTGGAAACACCATATATTTT
abundance: few; d_gene: TRBD2; j_gene: TRBJ2-1; v_gene: TRBV7-3; len: 15; CDR3aa: CASSPTSGIYNEQFF; CDR3nt: TGTGCCAGCAGCCCGACTAGCGGGATATACAATGAGCAGTTCTTC
abundance: NA; d_gene: TRBD1; j_gene: TRBJ2-7; v_gene: TRBV5-4; len: 14; CDR3aa: CASSPGTGNYEQYF; CDR3nt: TGTGCCAGCAGCCCGGGGACAGGGAACTACGAGCAGTACTTC
abundance: NA; d_gene: TRBD1; j_gene: TRBJ2-1; v_gene: TRBV6-6; len: 15; CDR3aa: CASMDRAAHHNEQFF; CDR3nt: TGTGCCAGCATGGACAGGGCGGCTCACCACAATGAGCAGTTCTTC
abundance: NA; d_gene: NA; j_gene: TRBJ2-7; v_gene: TRBV11-1; len: 15; CDR3aa: CASSLASGRSYEQYF; CDR3nt: TGTGCCAGCAGCTTAGCTAGCGGCCGGTCCTACGAGCAGTACTTC
abundance: NA; d_gene: NA; j_gene: TRBJ2-7; v_gene: TRBV7-2; len: 14; CDR3aa: CASSPGLTSYEQYF; CDR3nt: TGTGCCAGCAGCCCAGGACTAACATCCTACGAGCAGTACTTC
abundance: few; d_gene: TRBD1; j_gene: TRBJ1-1; v_gene: TRBV5-8; len: 16; CDR3aa: CASRTTGAFMNTEAFF; CDR3nt: TGTGCCAGCCGAACGACAGGGGCGTTCATGAACACTGAAGCTTTCTTT
abundance: once; d_gene: TRBD2; j_gene: TRBJ2-1; v_gene: TRBV30; len: 15; CDR3aa: CAWSEEREWGNEQFF; CDR3nt: TGTGCCTGGAGTGAGGAGCGGGAGTGGGGCAATGAGCAGTTCTTC
abundance: few; d_gene: TRBD1; j_gene: TRBJ1-2; v_gene: TRBV6-6; len: 13; CDR3aa: CASSLTGGHGYTF; CDR3nt: TGTGCCAGCAGTTTGACAGGGGGCCATGGCTACACCTTC
abundance: once; d_gene: TRBD2; j_gene: TRBJ2-3; v_gene: TRBV7-9; len: 16; CDR3aa: CASSYPGLAGADTQYF; CDR3nt: TGTGCCAGCAGCTACCCGGGACTAGCGGGAGCAGATACGCAGTATTTT
abundance: few; d_gene: NA; j_gene: TRBJ1-2; v_gene: TRBV4-2; len: 14; CDR3aa: CASSQGQESYGYTF; CDR3nt: TGTGCCAGCAGCCAAGGACAGGAAAGCTATGGCTACACCTTC
abundance: NA; d_gene: NA; j_gene: TRBJ2-7; v_gene: TRBV5-8; len: 15; CDR3aa: CASSFNQGGIYEQYF; CDR3nt: TGTGCCAGCAGCTTTAACCAGGGCGGTATATACGAGCAGTACTTC
abundance: NA; d_gene: NA; j_gene: TRBJ1-1; v_gene: TRBV4-1; len: 14; CDR3aa: CASSHSRGNTEAFF; CDR3nt: TGCGCCAGCAGCCACAGCAGGGGGAACACTGAAGCTTTCTTT
abundance: NA; d_gene: TRBD2; j_gene: TRBJ2-1; v_gene: TRBV27; len: 17; CDR3aa: CASSSTPTSGSAREQFF; CDR3nt: TGTGCCAGCAGTTCGACGCCGACTAGCGGGAGCGCTCGGGAGCAGTTCTTC
abundance: NA; d_gene: NA; j_gene: TRBJ1-2; v_gene: TRBV19; len: 13; CDR3aa: CASSPDRSYGYTF; CDR3nt: TGTGCCAGTAGTCCGGACAGAAGTTATGGCTACACCTTC
abundance: NA; d_gene: TRBD1; j_gene: TRBJ2-7; v_gene: TRBV5-1; len: 13; CDR3aa: CASRTGTAYEQYF; CDR3nt: TGCGCCAGCAGAACCGGGACAGCCTACGAGCAGTACTTC
abundance: NA; d_gene: NA; j_gene: TRBJ2-7; v_gene: TRBV5-6; len: 13; CDR3aa: CASSLGPDYEQYF; CDR3nt: TGTGCCAGCAGCTTGGGGCCAGACTACGAGCAGTACTTC
abundance: NA; d_gene: TRBD1; j_gene: TRBJ2-1; v_gene: TRBV6-4; len: 14; CDR3aa: CASSDSAGTGKQFF; CDR3nt: TGTGCCAGCAGTGACTCGGCCGGGACAGGGAAGCAGTTCTTC
abundance: NA; d_gene: NA; j_gene: TRBJ1-4; v_gene: TRBV18; len: 17; CDR3aa: CASSPPVQGLTNEKLFF; CDR3nt: TGTGCCAGCTCACCACCGGTCCAGGGCCTTACTAATGAAAAACTGTTTTTT
abundance: once; d_gene: NA; j_gene: TRBJ2-7; v_gene: TRBV7-2; len: 14; CDR3aa: CASSPPAGHYEQYF; CDR3nt: TGTGCCAGCAGCCCCCCAGCGGGCCACTACGAGCAGTACTTC
abundance: NA; d_gene: TRBD2; j_gene: TRBJ2-3; v_gene: TRBV9; len: 15; CDR3aa: CASSTSGSITDTQYF; CDR3nt: TGTGCCAGCAGTACTAGCGGGAGTATCACAGATACGCAGTATTTT
abundance: few; d_gene: TRBD1; j_gene: TRBJ1-1; v_gene: TRBV5-4; len: 13; CDR3aa: CAGQGGLNTEAFF; CDR3nt: TGTGCCGGACAGGGGGGATTGAACACTGAAGCTTTCTTT
abundance: NA; d_gene: NA; j_gene: TRBJ2-7; v_gene: TRBV6-5; len: 14; CDR3aa: CASAIKGGPNEQYF; CDR3nt: TGTGCCAGCGCGATAAAGGGGGGGCCCAACGAGCAGTACTTC
abundance: NA; d_gene: NA; j_gene: TRBJ2-3; v_gene: TRBV19; len: 14; CDR3aa: CASRSVGSTDTQYF; CDR3nt: TGTGCCAGTAGATCGGTCGGTAGCACAGATACGCAGTATTTT
abundance: few; d_gene: NA; j_gene: TRBJ1-2; v_gene: TRBV6-5; len: 13; CDR3aa: CASRPTGSYGYTF; CDR3nt: TGTGCCAGCAGACCCACAGGGTCGTATGGCTACACCTTC
abundance: NA; d_gene: NA; j_gene: TRBJ1-3; v_gene: TRBV6-1; len: 15; CDR3aa: CASSEMGGSGNTIYF; CDR3nt: TGTGCCAGCAGTGAAATGGGGGGATCTGGAAACACCATATATTTT
abundance: NA; d_gene: TRBD2; j_gene: TRBJ2-7; v_gene: TRBV5-1; len: 14; CDR3aa: CASSLTSGSYEQYF; CDR3nt: TGCGCCAGCAGCTTGACTAGCGGATCCTACGAGCAGTACTTC
abundance: NA; d_gene: TRBD2; j_gene: TRBJ2-5; v_gene: TRBV19; len: 17; CDR3aa: CASSIAPLSGGAETQYF; CDR3nt: TGTGCCAGTAGTATAGCTCCCCTTAGCGGGGGGGCAGAGACCCAGTACTTC
abundance: NA; d_gene: TRBD2; j_gene: TRBJ2-3; v_gene: TRBV9; len: 17; CDR3aa: CASSGRTSGRDTDTQYF; CDR3nt: TGTGCCAGCAGCGGACGGACTAGCGGGAGGGACACAGATACGCAGTATTTT
abundance: NA; d_gene: TRBD1; j_gene: TRBJ1-1; v_gene: TRBV19; len: 14; CDR3aa: CASSLGTASTEAFF; CDR3nt: TGTGCCAGTAGTTTGGGGACAGCATCGACTGAAGCTTTCTTT
abundance: many; d_gene: TRBD1; j_gene: TRBJ2-7; v_gene: TRBV2; len: 15; CDR3aa: CASSRGTGDPYEQYF; CDR3nt: TGTGCCAGCAGCCGCGGGACAGGGGATCCCTACGAGCAGTACTTC
abundance: NA; d_gene: NA; j_gene: TRBJ1-1; v_gene: TRBV27; len: 13; CDR3aa: CASSIDRGTEAFF; CDR3nt: TGTGCCAGCAGTATCGACAGAGGCACTGAAGCTTTCTTT
abundance: NA; d_gene: TRBD2; j_gene: TRBJ2-3; v_gene: TRBV2; len: 15; CDR3aa: CASDLTSGSSDTQYF; CDR3nt: TGTGCCAGCGACCTTACTAGCGGGAGTTCGGATACGCAGTATTTT
abundance: NA; d_gene: TRBD1; j_gene: TRBJ1-2; v_gene: TRBV7-9; len: 15; CDR3aa: CASSPGQGTQIGYTF; CDR3nt: TGTGCCAGCAGCCCCGGACAGGGAACGCAGATTGGCTACACCTTC
abundance: NA; d_gene: NA; j_gene: TRBJ2-5; v_gene: TRBV5-4; len: 14; CDR3aa: CASSLGQGQETQYF; CDR3nt: TGTGCCAGCAGCTTGGGCCAGGGGCAAGAGACCCAGTACTTC